The clone carrying this TCR beta chain came up many times. Its target is not known. This record comes from a study of early T cells in non-severe SARS-CoV-2 infection. Study-level information: Sequencing targeted bulk RNA from unsorted whole blood, leaving chains unpaired.

J gave up 0 bases and V 7 bases, and 8 bases lay outside the gene matches. The CDR3 spans 15 residues. The germline V gene encodes CDR1 MDHEN and CDR2 SYDVKM. Overall study results and limits: VDJdb-based annotation leaned toward anti-spike CD8 responses and missed private and CD4 specificities.

Individually, cDNA molecules had unique molecular identifiers attached to them. TCRdb recomputed calls from the 5' RACE reads with MiXCR, one row per CDR3 protein. This sample yields roughly 20,000 distinct CDR3 sequences, of which 3% to 4% are seen a single time; less than 7% belongs to the top ten. The sequenced sample consisted of whole blood. The chain combines TRBV28 with TRBJ1-1; 7 positions agree with TRBD1. The clonotype was recovered from an adult who was a healthcare worker with PCR-confirmed SARS-CoV-2 infection or an uninfected control (not recorded which). The CDR3 is CASNGLRGLNTEAFF. The CDR3 nucleotides are TGTGCCAGCAACGGCCTGAGGGGGCTGAACACTGAAGCTTTCTTT.